The clone carrying this T cell receptor beta chain was found many times. Antigen specificity is unknown. The data were taken from a study of blood T cells in healthy people across ages. Whole-study findings and limits: Per million T cells, TCR beta diversity dropped about linearly as age rose.

The sample, around 10 milliliters of peripheral blood, was drawn from each donor. Per sample, extraction of total RNA gave at least 5.5 micrograms in every case. The length of the CDR3 is 13 residues. J gave up 1 base and V 5 bases, and 4 bases lay outside the gene matches. In germline, CDR1 is DFQATT, CDR2 SNEGSKA (reference sequence). Together with a sample-barcoded 5' primer, a J-beta primer mix was included in a second PCR lasting roughly 6 to 12 cycles. Each TCR beta cDNA got a 12-nucleotide random molecular identifier. TCRdb analysed the 5' RACE reads with MiXCR anew, one entry per CDR3 protein. Among some 900,000 distinct CDR3 sequences listed, 29% were seen once.

The sequencing sample was made of blood. The V and J genes are TRBV20-1 and TRBJ1-1; the match to TRBD1 covers 7 bases. The receptor was isolated from a woman older than 75 in good health. As DNA, the CDR3 is TGCAGTGCTCCGGGACAGCCGAACACTGAAGCTTTCTTT. This gives the protein CSAPGQPNTEAFF.